The clone carrying this TCR beta chain came up many times. The antigen is unknown. The read stops 3 residues short of the end of the CDR3; the missing end is completed from the germline J gene. Heparinized whole blood, roughly 4.5 to 9 ml, came from each donor. The data originate from a study of T cell clonality in common variable immunodeficiency. Study observations and caveats: Fewer TCRbeta clones were shared among CVID subjects than controls. In common variable immunodeficiency, TCR beta chains reportedly carried fewer deletions and N-nucleotide insertions. Authors noted CVID clonality's cause needs subpopulation repertoire sequencing.

The germline V and J ends were trimmed by 4 bases and 1 base, with 14 bases remaining between them. The CDR3 is 15 amino acids. Germline-derived CDR1 and CDR2 are SGHNT and YYREEE (reference sequence). Sequencing input was equivalent genomic DNA from CVID and controls. Profiling relied on immunoSEQ multiplex PCR, and the TCRdb table lists in-frame clones only, not all of them. The table lists around 9,600 clones, with no singletons. The sequence was obtained from a human donor with common variable immunodeficiency. This sequence joins TRBV5-4 and TRBJ1-1; the D gene is possibly TRBD1 (6 bases). The sequenced sample consisted of peripheral blood mononuclear cells. The CDR3 DNA, read in part, is TGTGCCAGCAGCACGAATTACAGGGCGAACACTGAA. Translation gives CASSTNYRANTE. From start to end, the CDR3 is CASSTNYRANTEAFF.